Listed here is a single T cell receptor (beta chain). Clinical history as reported by participants underpinned cohort assignment. The sample is drawn from a study of blood T cell repertoires in COVID-19. Between the trimmed V and J ends, which lost 4 bases and 4 bases, there was a span of 15 bases. CDR1 is SNHLY, CDR2 FYNNEI, per germline. This CDR3 region has 15 residues. Data came from immunoSEQ multiplex PCR; TCRdb stores just in-frame clones and leaves some out. Of around 390,000 clones listed, about 87% are singletons. V gene TRBV2 combines with J gene TRBJ2-3, with D possibly TRBD2 on 6 matching bases. The TCR comes from a woman aged 45 to 65 who had recovered from COVID-19. Material for sequencing was PBMCs or T cells enriched from blood (not recorded which). CDR3 nucleotide sequence: TGTGCCAGCAGTGTTAGGAGGGGTGGGGCAGATACGCAGTATTTT. This sequence encodes CASSVRRGGADTQYF.